A selection of T cell receptor beta chains follows, all from one sample in a study of T cells in Graves' hyperthyroidism and ophthalmopathy. In TCRdb, the multiplex PCR reads were re-called with MiXCR into one record per CDR3 protein. The table has roughly 640,000 distinct CDR3 sequences, around 16% seen once. Sequencing was done on a sample of blood. Source of these receptors: a woman in her thirties or forties with Graves' ophthalmopathy. Both conserved end residues are part of each CDR3. The order of the fields is clone size, D gene, V gene, J gene, CDR3 DNA, CDR3 protein. D genes are given only for firm matches. Some rows have no size entry. The others give once, few or many, or a class for an expanded clone.

abundance: many; d_gene: TRBD2; v_gene: TRBV5-1; j_gene: TRBJ2-1; CDR3nt: TGCGCCAGCAGCGTCCCGACTAGCGGGATCAACAATGAGCAGTTCTTC; CDR3aa: CASSVPTSGINNEQFF
abundance: NA; d_gene: NA; v_gene: TRBV20-1; j_gene: TRBJ2-3; CDR3nt: TGCAGTGCTAGAGTTCCGGATAGCACAGATACGCAGTATTTT; CDR3aa: CSARVPDSTDTQYF
abundance: many; d_gene: NA; v_gene: TRBV28; j_gene: TRBJ1-1; CDR3nt: TGTGCCAGCAGCCAGGTGAACACTGAAGCTTTCTTT; CDR3aa: CASSQVNTEAFF
abundance: many; d_gene: NA; v_gene: TRBV6-1; j_gene: TRBJ1-4; CDR3nt: TGTGCCAGCAGTAGGGACGGAGGTGAAAAACTGTTTTTT; CDR3aa: CASSRDGGEKLFF
abundance: many; d_gene: NA; v_gene: TRBV5-1; j_gene: TRBJ2-7; CDR3nt: TGCGCCAGCAGCTTGGAGCCTGGCTCCGGGACAGGAAGCCTAGCGGAAACCTACGAGCAGTACTTC; CDR3aa: CASSLEPGSGTGSLAETYEQYF
abundance: NA; d_gene: NA; v_gene: TRBV20-1; j_gene: TRBJ2-7; CDR3nt: TGCAGTGCTAGAAACCCCGGGACCTCTCCCTACGAGCAGTACTTC; CDR3aa: CSARNPGTSPYEQYF
abundance: NA; d_gene: NA; v_gene: TRBV29-1; j_gene: TRBJ1-2; CDR3nt: TGCAGCGCGGTGGACAGCTATGGCTACACCTTC; CDR3aa: CSAVDSYGYTF
abundance: many; d_gene: NA; v_gene: TRBV28; j_gene: TRBJ2-5; CDR3nt: TGTGCCAGCAGTTTAAGGGGGAAACAAGAGACCCAGTACTTC; CDR3aa: CASSLRGKQETQYF
abundance: NA; d_gene: NA; v_gene: TRBV19; j_gene: TRBJ1-1; CDR3nt: TGTGCCAGTAGAGTACAGGGAACTCTAGACACTGAAGCTTTCTTT; CDR3aa: CASRVQGTLDTEAFF
abundance: NA; d_gene: NA; v_gene: TRBV6-1; j_gene: TRBJ2-2; CDR3nt: TGTGCCAGCACCCCAGTGGGGGAATCCGGGGAGCTGTTTTTT; CDR3aa: CASTPVGESGELFF
abundance: NA; d_gene: TRBD1; v_gene: TRBV6-9; j_gene: TRBJ1-5; CDR3nt: TGTGCCAGCAGTTACGGGGGACAGGGCCATCAGCCCCAGCATTTT; CDR3aa: CASSYGGQGHQPQHF
abundance: many; d_gene: NA; v_gene: TRBV12-3/TRBV12-4; j_gene: TRBJ1-1; CDR3nt: TGTGCCAGCAGTTATGGCGGACCGGGGGCTTTCTTT; CDR3aa: CASSYGGPGAFF
abundance: few; d_gene: NA; v_gene: TRBV30; j_gene: TRBJ1-1; CDR3nt: TGTGCCTGGAGTGTAGGGACTCACACTGAAGCTTTCTTT; CDR3aa: CAWSVGTHTEAFF
abundance: NA; d_gene: TRBD2; v_gene: TRBV12-3/TRBV12-4; j_gene: TRBJ2-1; CDR3nt: TGTGCCAGCAGTTTCTCACTAGCGGGAATCGATGAGCAGTTCTTC; CDR3aa: CASSFSLAGIDEQFF
abundance: many; d_gene: NA; v_gene: TRBV28; j_gene: TRBJ2-1; CDR3nt: TGTGCCAGCAGTTCGGGGCATGATGAGCAGTTCTTC; CDR3aa: CASSSGHDEQFF
abundance: NA; d_gene: NA; v_gene: TRBV6-1; j_gene: TRBJ1-2; CDR3nt: TGTGCCAGCAGTGATTATGGGAGGGTGGACTATGGCTACACCTTC; CDR3aa: CASSDYGRVDYGYTF
abundance: NA; d_gene: TRBD2; v_gene: TRBV5-1; j_gene: TRBJ2-5; CDR3nt: TGCGCCAGCAGCTTGGTGGCGGGGGGGCAGACCCAGTACTTC; CDR3aa: CASSLVAGGQTQYF
abundance: many; d_gene: TRBD2; v_gene: TRBV3-1; j_gene: TRBJ2-3; CDR3nt: TGTGCCAGCAGCCCACGGACTAGCGGGAAATTTGTGCAGTATTTT; CDR3aa: CASSPRTSGKFVQYF